The clone carrying this TCR beta chain was counted a few times. The antigen remains unidentified. This record belongs to a study of cytomegalovirus exposure and HLA in healthy donors. Study context: There were 350 to 450 genotyped donors. Of these, 75% to 90% fell in the genetic ancestry cluster associated with self-reported Caucasian donors. Findings and limits, study-wide: Overall, around 160 TCR beta chains were annotated as cytomegalovirus-associated.

Primers included in the PCR were 60 Vbeta and 13 Jbeta primers. TCRdb keeps only in-frame clones here, not all; method: immunoSEQ multiplex PCR. The sample carries fewer than 120,000 clones, more than 70% recorded once. CDR3 length: 15 amino acids. Losses at the gene ends were 5 bases for V and 8 bases for J; bases not matched to a gene: 9. Germline CDR1 reads SGHVS; CDR2 reads FNYEAQ. This TCR came from a woman aged 55-75 years in good health and CMV-seropositive. Sequencing was performed on PBMCs. V is TRBV7-6 and J is TRBJ2-1; 10 nucleotides line up with TRBD1. CDR3 loop: CASSRAGTGVHEQFF. CDR3 sequence (DNA): TGTGCCAGCAGCAGAGCCGGGACAGGGGTGCATGAGCAGTTCTTC.